This T cell receptor beta chain was profiled in a study of T cells after yellow fever vaccination. Background on the study: Fractions of low cell number were prepared using SMART-Seq v4 Ultra Low Input. Study-wide results and caveats: Repertoires sorted by FACS could include abundant clonotypes that are contaminants from the bulk population. Most clones from primary vaccination were detected again post-booster (about 95% CD4, about 88% CD8).

Making TCR cDNA involved 5'RACE template switching, which added UMIs and a universal primer site. From the 5' RACE reads, TCRdb called clonotypes with MiXCR, one entry per CDR3 protein. Among around 300,000 distinct CDR3 sequences listed, roughly 13% were seen once. As for this clonotype: Its specificity is not known.

Trimming took 5 bases from V and 8 from J, leaving 13 bases between them. The CDR3 totals 13 residues. Germline CDR1 SGHAT, CDR2 FQNNGV. The sample consisted of CD4+ T cells sorted from PBMCs, taken 45 days after the yellow fever booster vaccination. The origin of this receptor is a man aged 30 to 45 who received the YFV17D yellow fever vaccine. This chain joins TRBV11-2 and TRBJ2-4; D not certain. The DNA for the CDR3 is TGTGCCAGCAGCCTCACATGGGGTGACATTCAGTACTTC. It codes for CASSLTWGDIQYF.